Following are 14 T cell receptor beta chains from one sample sequenced in a study of T cells in Graves' hyperthyroidism and ophthalmopathy. There were TCR beta CDR3 regions amplified from RNA transcripts. HTBI primers drove first-round RT-PCR of the TCR CDR3. TCRdb analysed the multiplex PCR reads with MiXCR anew, one entry per CDR3 protein. The data contain under 350,000 distinct CDR3 sequences, less than 30% of them singletons. Sequenced: blood. Receptors were obtained from a middle-aged man with Graves' hyperthyroidism that later progressed to Graves' ophthalmopathy.

This clonotype came up many times. CDR3 bases: TGTGCCAGCAGCTTAAGTGGCGGGATGAACACTGAAGCTTTCTTT. This codes for CASSLSGGMNTEAFF. The chain is built from TRBV7-3 and TRBJ1-1; D remains unclear. The CDR3 consists of 15 residues. V was cut by 1 base and J by 0 bases, with 9 bases left in between. Germline V gene sequence: CDR1 SGHTA, CDR2 FQGTGA.

V and J are TRBV6-2 or TRBV6-3 and TRBJ2-5, with D perhaps matching TRBD1 (5 bases). This CDR3 has 14 residues. CDR1 is MNHEY and CDR2 is SVGEGT in the germline V gene. V lost 6 bases and J lost 2, with 13 bases in between. The CDR3 sequence is CASSDVDTQETQYF. Written as DNA, the CDR3 is TGTGCCAGCAGCGACGTGGACACGCAAGAGACCCAGTACTTC.

Regarding this clonotype: This sequence may be a read error, since a much larger clone differs from it by one base. The J gene is TRBJ1-6, the V gene TRBV14; no clear D. From germline, CDR1 is SGHDN and CDR2 FVKESK. The CDR3 sequence is 12 residues long. The CDR3 nucleotides are TGTGCCAGCAGCCTTTTCGATTCACCCCCCCACTTT. Translating gives CASSLFDSPPHF.

This clonotype was counted at least ten times. CDR3 sequence (DNA): TGTGCCTGGAATACAGGGCATAATTCACCCCTCCACTTT. It encodes CAWNTGHNSPLHF. V usage is TRBV30 and J usage is TRBJ1-6, with D possibly TRBD1 on 6 matching bases. This CDR3 region has 13 residues. CDR1 is GTSNPN and CDR2 is SVGIG in the germline V gene (reference sequence). Trimming removed 4 bases at V and 5 bases at J, with 9 bases between.

The table lists this clonotype with a few counts. The chain carries TRBV28 and TRBJ2-5, with D uncertain. This CDR3 has 10 amino acids. V was cut by 11 bases and J by 5 bases, with 9 bases left in between. The germline V gene encodes CDR1 MDHEN and CDR2 SYDVKM. The CDR3 DNA follows: TGTGCCGACCCAGTCGAGACCCAGTACTTC. Its protein product is CADPVETQYF. The full variable domain, rest sourced from reference TRBV28 and TRBJ2-5, is DVKVTQSSRYLVKRTGEKVFLECVQDMDHENMFWYRQDPGLGLRLIYFSYDVKMKEKGDIPEGYSVSREKKERFSLILESASTNQTSMYLCADPVETQYFGPGTRLLVL.

Ten or more counts support this clonotype. The DNA for the CDR3 is TGTGCCAGCAGTTACGATCCCCAGTACACTGAAGCTTTCTTT. Translated, it gives CASSYDPQYTEAFF. The V call is TRBV6-2 or TRBV6-3, the J call TRBJ1-1, with no clear D. Germline CDR1 MNHEY, CDR2 SVGEGT. CDR3 size: 14 residues. With 2 bases removed from V and 3 bases from J, the gap between germline ends came to 10 bases.

There are a few counts of this clonotype. CDR3 residues: CSAPRGTGFSSGGYTF. The CDR3, as DNA: TGCAGTGCCCCCCGAGGGACAGGGTTCTCTTCGGGCGGCTACACCTTC. This chain joins TRBV20-1 and TRBJ1-2; the match to TRBD1 covers 9 bases. J was trimmed by 8 bases and V by 6 bases; bases with no gene match: 19. The CDR3 is 16 amino acids. Germline V gives CDR1 DFQATT, CDR2 SNEGSKA (reference sequence).

The CDR3 sequence is CASSSLGTGETQYF. In DNA, the CDR3 is TGTGCCAGCAGCTCGCTTGGGACAGGGGAGACCCAGTACTTC. The J gene is TRBJ2-5, the V gene TRBV5-5, with 9 bases aligning to TRBD1. V shed 3 bases and J 5 bases; nucleotides not matched to a gene: 5. The length of the CDR3 is 14 residues. Germline lookup yields CDR1 SGHKS and CDR2 YYEKEE (reference sequence).

This clonotype was seen many times. This sequence joins TRBV30 and TRBJ1-1, with unresolved D. There are 12 residues in the CDR3. Between the trimmed V and J ends, which lost 2 bases and 4 bases, there was a span of 8 bases. Germline loops: CDR1 GTSNPN, CDR2 SVGIG (reference sequence). The CDR3 loop is CAWSYGLTEAFF. CDR3 nucleotides: TGTGCCTGGAGTTACGGCCTCACTGAAGCTTTCTTT.

This clonotype was recorded many times. This chain connects TRBV4-1 to TRBJ1-5, with D possibly being TRBD1 (6 bases). The germline gives CDR1 MGHRA, CDR2 YSYEKL. This CDR3 contains 15 residues. The germline V and J ends were trimmed by 0 bases and 6 bases, with 12 bases remaining between them. The DNA of the CDR3 is TGCGCCAGCAGCCAAGACAGGGGCAGAGGTCAGCCCCAGCATTTT. Amino acids: CASSQDRGRGQPQHF.

The chain combines TRBV20-1 with TRBJ1-2; D gene unclear. Germline V lookup: CDR1 DFQATT, CDR2 SNEGSKA (reference sequence). The CDR3 sequence is 12 residues long. The V and J ends lost 5 bases and 5 bases respectively, with 12 bases between them. The CDR3 DNA reads as TGCAGTGCTCCTTTTTCGGAGTATGGCTACACCTTC. This gives the protein CSAPFSEYGYTF.

This clonotype came up a few times. The J gene is TRBJ2-5, the V gene TRBV20-1; TRBD2 might be the D (5 bases). Germline V gives CDR1 DFQATT, CDR2 SNEGSKA (reference sequence). The CDR3 runs to 13 residues. V was cut by 8 bases and J by 1 base, with 14 bases left in between. For the CDR3, the DNA is TGCAGTCAGGAGAGGGCATTCCAAGAGACCCAGTACTTC. This translates into CSQERAFQETQYF.

Turning to this clonotype: One end of the junction varies from germline; a read error may be responsible. CDR3 sequence (DNA): TGCACCACAGCGGGGGGCGAGGTGAAGACCCAGTACTTC. This codes for CTTAGGEVKTQYF. V usage is TRBV6-1 and J usage is TRBJ2-5, with 9 bases fitting TRBD2. Germline V gene data show CDR1 as MNHNS and CDR2 as SASEGT. CDR3 length equals 13 residues.

In its sample, this clonotype was seen many times. This rearrangement joins TRBV29-1 to TRBJ2-2, with 10 bases identical to TRBD1. Germline trimming cut 6 bases from V and 5 bases from J; bases unmatched to any gene: 9. Germline CDR1 and CDR2: SQVTM and ANQGSEA. This CDR3 has 15 amino acids. The CDR3 reads CSVALGDRGTGELFF. The DNA of the CDR3 is TGCAGCGTGGCTCTCGGGGACAGGGGAACCGGGGAGCTGTTTTTT.